The 30 T cell receptor beta chains listed next were all sequenced from one sample in a study of OX40 agonist ivuxolimab in advanced cancers. Assay used: immunoSEQ multiplex PCR; TCRdb lists only in-frame clones, some missing. The sample holds around 67,000 clones; over 75% are singletons and the top ten take around 8.2%. This specimen consisted of CD4+ or CD8+ T cells sorted from blood, obtained in a trial of the OX40 agonist ivuxolimab. The source is an adult with an advanced solid tumor such as melanoma, head and neck, liver or kidney cancer.

The rearrangement links TRBV19 to TRBJ1-5, with D hard to call. V lost 3 bases and J 0 bases, leaving 9 bases between the germline ends. The length of the CDR3 is 15 residues. CDR1 and CDR2 (germline): LNHDA, SQIVND (reference sequence). Written as DNA, the CDR3 is TGTGCCAGTAGTATCTCCAGCCATAGCAATCAGCCCCAGCATTTT. It encodes CASSISSHSNQPQHF.

The chain links TRBV4-1 to TRBJ2-3, with 10 bases fitting TRBD1. CDR1 and CDR2 from the germline V gene are MGHRA and YSYEKL. This CDR3 region has 16 residues. With V trimmed by 4 bases and J by 4 bases, 8 bases remained unmatched. The CDR3 is CASSLSGTGDPDTQYF. CDR3 DNA: TGCGCCAGCAGCCTATCCGGGACAGGGGACCCAGATACGCAGTATTTT.

The chain recombines TRBV7-2 with TRBJ2-3; 8 nucleotides align to TRBD2. This CDR3 contains 14 residues. The germline gives CDR1 SGHTA, CDR2 FQGNSA. Trimming at V came to 1 base and at J to 13 bases, leaving 10 bases not matched to a gene. CDR3 sequence: CASSLGLRGVGEYF. The CDR3, as DNA: TGTGCCAGCAGCTTAGGGCTGCGGGGGGTCGGGGAGTATTTT.

The J gene is TRBJ2-5, the V gene TRBV7-2; 7 bases fit TRBD1. The J call is in doubt because the DNA end fits TRBJ2-7 better. The CDR3 length is 16 residues. Germline CDR1 and CDR2: SGHTA and FQGNSA. CDR3 bases: TGTGCCAGCAGCTTGGAACCAGGGGGTGATGGCTACGAGCAGTACTTC. As protein: CASSLEPGGDGYEQYF.

Comment on this clone: Distinct nucleotide sequences in the sample also encode this CDR3. The V gene is TRBV28, the J gene TRBJ2-5; D possibly matches TRBD1 or TRBD2 (5 bases each). Germline CDR1 is MDHEN and CDR2 is SYDVKM. Between the trimmed V and J ends, which lost 2 bases and 1 base, there was a span of 5 bases. CDR3 length equals 13 residues. DNA for the CDR3: TGTGCCAGCAGTTTAGGGGGCCAAGAGACCCAGTACTTC. It translates to CASSLGGQETQYF.

The chain joins TRBV29-1 to TRBJ2-1; TRBD2 matches 11 bases. Germline loops: CDR1 SQVTM, CDR2 ANQGSEA. The trim removed 7 bases at V and 10 bases at J, leaving 12 bases unmatched. There are 14 residues in the CDR3. The CDR3 DNA follows: TGCAGCGCTGGATCGGCGACTAGCGGGACCGAGCAGTTCTTC. It translates to CSAGSATSGTEQFF.

V usage is TRBV9 and J usage is TRBJ2-3; TRBD2 matches at 11 bases. CDR1 SGDLS and CDR2 YYNGEE come from the germline V gene. This CDR3 is built from 16 residues. The V and J ends lost 4 bases and 2 bases, in that order; junction bases with no gene match: 6. CDR3 region: CASSPFSGRATDTQYF. The CDR3 bases are TGTGCCAGCAGCCCATTTAGCGGGAGGGCCACAGATACGCAGTATTTT.

There are a few counts of this clone. The chain carries TRBV21-1 and TRBJ2-7; the table's D call, TRBD1, was not checked against the DNA. TRBV21-1 is a pseudogene. CDR3 size: 14 residues. CDR3 DNA: TGTGCCAGCAGCAAAGGCGGGACAGGCTACGAGCAGTACGTC. This translates into CASSKGGTGYEQYV.

This clone was counted between two and nine times. The gene calls are TRBV6-1 and TRBJ2-7; 9 nucleotides match TRBD1. J lost 6 bases, V lost 8 bases, and 14 bases had no gene match. Germline CDR1 MNHNS, CDR2 SASEGT. The CDR3 totals 15 residues. The CDR3 here is CASGQGSNGLREQYV. The CDR3 region has the DNA TGTGCCAGCGGACAGGGGTCTAATGGGCTACGCGAGCAGTACGTC.

The V call is TRBV11-3, the J call TRBJ2-2; D uncertain. V was pared by 5 bases and J by 3 bases, with 7 bases between. The germline V gene has CDR1 SGHNT and CDR2 YENEEA. The CDR3 is made up of 13 amino acids. As DNA, the CDR3 is TGTGCCAGCAGCCCACGGGACACCGGGGAGCTGTTTTTT. Encoded protein: CASSPRDTGELFF.

The J gene is TRBJ2-5, the V gene TRBV4-3; no definite D call. Trimming took off 11 bases at V and 3 bases at J, with 19 bases between the two ends. The CDR3 has 14 residues. Germline V lookup: CDR1 LGHNA, CDR2 YSLEER. The CDR3 is CAPDTANAKETQYF. Written as DNA, the CDR3 is TGCGCCCCCGACACGGCGAATGCAAAAGAGACCCAGTACTTC.

The chain combines TRBV5-1 with TRBJ2-2; D gene uncertain. CDR1 and CDR2 from the germline V gene are SGHRS and YFSETQ. The V end was cut by 0 bases, the J end by 6 bases, with 15 bases between. CDR3 length: 16 residues. CDR3 region: CASSLAVLASPGELFF. The CDR3 nucleotides read TGCGCCAGCAGCTTGGCTGTGTTGGCGAGCCCCGGGGAGCTGTTTTTT.

This chain joins TRBV27 and TRBJ1-2; maybe TRBD1 (6 bases). Germline V gives CDR1 MNHEY, CDR2 SMNVEV (reference sequence). There are 15 residues in the CDR3. V shed 6 bases and J shed 4 bases, with 18 bases lying between them. The CDR3 here is CASRGGGGRGYGYTF. The CDR3 DNA reads TGTGCCAGCAGGGGAGGGGGGGGAAGGGGCTATGGCTACACCTTC.

V is TRBV5-1 and J is TRBJ2-3; 9 bases match TRBD1. The junction had 9 bases not matched to a gene; V was cut back by 3 bases and J by 1 base. CDR3 length equals 17 residues. From germline, CDR1 is SGHRS and CDR2 YFSETQ. This chain's CDR3 is CASSWPPTGGGTDTQYF. For the CDR3, the DNA is TGCGCCAGCAGCTGGCCCCCCACAGGGGGCGGCACAGATACGCAGTATTTT.

This clone was observed a handful of times. The rearrangement uses TRBV25-1 and TRBJ1-4; D call uncertain. V dropped 6 bases and J dropped 7 bases, with 9 bases sitting between them. In germline, CDR1 is MGHDK, CDR2 SYGVNS. The CDR3 totals 12 residues. The CDR3 nucleotides are TGTGCCAGCAGGGGAGAGAGTGAAAAACTGTTTTTT. Encoded protein: CASRGESEKLFF.

This clone was picked up a small number of times. It is likely a read error: a sequence one base away is far more abundant. The chain couples TRBV4-2 to TRBJ2-1, with 8 bases fitting TRBD2. The ends lost 4 bases at V and 9 bases at J; junction bases unmatched: 11. Germline V gives CDR1 LGHNA, CDR2 YNFKEQ. This CDR3 contains 15 residues. CDR3 loop: CASSPNPGLVAEQFF. CDR3 nucleotide sequence: TGTGCCAGCAGCCCAAACCCGGGACTAGTGGCTGAGCAGTTCTTC.

The rearrangement joins TRBV5-4 to TRBJ2-2; 15 positions agree with TRBD2. CDR1 and CDR2 (germline): SGHNT, YYREEE (reference sequence). The V gene end was trimmed by 3 bases and the J gene end by 6 bases; junction bases not matched to a gene: 6. The CDR3 has 17 amino acids. The CDR3 spells CASSSGLAGGPSGELFF. The DNA of the CDR3 is TGTGCCAGCAGCTCCGGACTAGCGGGGGGGCCGTCCGGGGAGCTGTTTTTT.

This clone appeared once. Additional DNA sequences in this sample encode the identical CDR3. This chain joins TRBV5-1 and TRBJ2-3, with TRBD1 identical over 8 bases. From germline, CDR1 is SGHRS and CDR2 YFSETQ. Unmatched junction bases numbered 3, after V lost 0 bases and J lost 3 bases. The CDR3 spans 15 residues. The CDR3 bases are TGCGCCAGCAGCTTGGGACAGGGGAGTACAGATACGCAGTATTTT. Amino acid sequence: CASSLGQGSTDTQYF.

The rearrangement uses TRBV6-1 and TRBJ2-2; D possibly uses TRBD1 or TRBD2 (6 bases each). The V and J ends lost 6 bases and 2 bases respectively, with 10 bases between them. This CDR3 spans 14 amino acids. CDR1 is MNHNS and CDR2 is SASEGT in the germline V gene. The CDR3 loop reads CASRKGGNTGELFF. CDR3 in DNA: TGTGCCAGCAGGAAGGGGGGTAACACCGGGGAGCTGTTTTTT.

This sequence joins TRBV28 and TRBJ1-5; no reliable D call. The CDR3 consists of 15 residues. CDR1 and CDR2 from the germline V gene are MDHEN and SYDVKM. Trimming shortened V by 3 bases and J by 2 bases, and 11 bases separated the two germline ends. CDR3 sequence: CASSFSGSGNQPQHF. CDR3 DNA sequence: TGTGCCAGCAGTTTTTCCGGGTCTGGCAATCAGCCCCAGCATTTT.

The chain joins TRBV2 to TRBJ1-5; possibly TRBD1 for D (6 bases). CDR3 size: 15 residues. Trimming pared 6 bases from V and 5 bases from J, leaving 17 bases between. Germline-derived CDR1 and CDR2 are SNHLY and FYNNEI. Here the CDR3 reads CASSPRGVRDQPQHF. The DNA for the CDR3 is TGTGCCAGCAGCCCGAGGGGGGTGAGGGATCAGCCCCAGCATTTT.

The chain combines TRBV2 with TRBJ2-1; 14 nucleotides agree with TRBD2. J gave up 7 bases and V 6 bases, and 5 bases lay outside the gene matches. The CDR3 sequence is 15 residues long. Germline V lookup: CDR1 SNHLY, CDR2 FYNNEI. CDR3 sequence (DNA): TGTGCCAGCAGGGGACTAGCGGGGGAGAAAAATGAGCAGTTCTTC. It codes for CASRGLAGEKNEQFF.

The V call is TRBV7-9, the J call TRBJ2-7; 10 bases match TRBD2. This CDR3 has 18 residues. Germline V gene data show CDR1 as SEHNR and CDR2 as FQNEAQ (reference sequence). After removal of 2 bases from V and 0 bases from J, the junction contained 10 bases not matched to a gene. The CDR3 is CASSLRASGRVGSYEQYF. The CDR3 DNA follows: TGTGCCAGCAGCTTACGGGCTAGCGGGAGAGTCGGCTCCTACGAGCAGTACTTC. Full variable domain (remainder filled in from reference TRBV7-9 and TRBJ2-7): DTGVSQNPRHKITKRGQNVTFRCDPISEHNRLYWYRQTLGQGPEFLTYFQNEAQLEKSRLLSDRFSAERPKGSFSTLEIQRTEQGDSAMYLCASSLRASGRVGSYEQYFGPGTRLTVT.

The chain is built from TRBV7-9 and TRBJ2-4; D is perhaps TRBD1 (5 bases). The CDR3 is made up of 15 amino acids. The V end lost 7 bases, the J end lost 0 bases, and 13 bases lay between the germline ends. CDR1 SEHNR and CDR2 FQNEAQ come from the germline V gene (reference sequence). The CDR3 loop reads CASTAGKGAKNIQYF. The CDR3 DNA is TGTGCCAGCACCGCAGGGAAAGGAGCCAAAAACATTCAGTACTTC.

The chain is built from TRBV11-2 and TRBJ2-4; tentatively, D is TRBD1 (6 bases). There are 14 residues in the CDR3. Trimming left V 0 bases short and J 9 bases short, with 12 bases between. Germline CDR1 and CDR2: SGHAT and FQNNGV. The CDR3 bases are TGTGCCAGCAGCTTAGATACAGGGTTGGGCATTCAGTACTTC. Its translation: CASSLDTGLGIQYF. The whole variable domain, filled in from reference TRBV11-2 and TRBJ2-4, reads EAGVAQSPRYKIIEKRQSVAFWCNPISGHATLYWYQQILGQGPKLLIQFQNNGVVDDSQLPKDRFSAERLKGVDSTLKIQPAKLEDSAVYLCASSLDTGLGIQYFGAGTRLSVL.

This clone was counted many times. V gene TRBV7-3 combines with J gene TRBJ1-2, with a weak D call TRBD1 (5 bases). V dropped 3 bases and J dropped 8 bases, with 10 bases sitting between them. The CDR3 sequence is 12 residues long. CDR1 and CDR2 (germline): SGHTA, FQGTGA. CDR3: CASSFQRDGYTF. The CDR3 DNA sequence: TGTGCCAGCAGCTTCCAGCGGGACGGCTACACCTTC.

The chain employs TRBV6-5 and TRBJ1-1; the D is unclear. This CDR3 has 13 residues. With 6 bases removed from V and 6 bases from J, the gap between germline ends came to 14 bases. Germline V gene sequence: CDR1 MNHEY, CDR2 SVGAGI. Written as DNA, the CDR3 is TGTGCCAGCAGGGCCGACTGGGGTGCTGAAGCTTTCTTT. This sequence encodes CASRADWGAEAFF.

This clone was seen more than once but under ten times. This chain links TRBV20-1 with TRBJ2-7; possibly TRBD2 for D (6 bases). The ends were cut back, 3 bases at V and 3 bases at J, with 6 bases in the middle. Germline CDR1 and CDR2: DFQATT and SNEGSKA (reference sequence). The CDR3 spans 11 residues. In DNA, the CDR3 is TGCAGTGCTAGGCGGGACTACGAGCAGTACTTC. Amino acid sequence: CSARRDYEQYF.

The J gene is TRBJ2-7, the V gene TRBV4-3; 9 bases fit TRBD2. J was trimmed by 5 bases and V by 4 bases; bases with no gene match: 12. In germline, CDR1 is LGHNA, CDR2 YSLEER. The CDR3 is 16 residues long. The CDR3 DNA is TGCGCCAGCAGCCGGGATCTAGGACTAGCGATCCACGAGCAGTACTTC. It yields the protein CASSRDLGLAIHEQYF.

The chain uses TRBV2 and TRBJ2-3; TRBD2 might be the D (5 bases). Germline CDR1 SNHLY, CDR2 FYNNEI. The CDR3 has 15 residues. The V end was cut by 0 bases, the J end by 4 bases, with 11 bases between. The CDR3 DNA is TGTGCCAGCAGTGAAGCGCGTGCGGGCTCAGATACGCAGTATTTT. Protein sequence: CASSEARAGSDTQYF.